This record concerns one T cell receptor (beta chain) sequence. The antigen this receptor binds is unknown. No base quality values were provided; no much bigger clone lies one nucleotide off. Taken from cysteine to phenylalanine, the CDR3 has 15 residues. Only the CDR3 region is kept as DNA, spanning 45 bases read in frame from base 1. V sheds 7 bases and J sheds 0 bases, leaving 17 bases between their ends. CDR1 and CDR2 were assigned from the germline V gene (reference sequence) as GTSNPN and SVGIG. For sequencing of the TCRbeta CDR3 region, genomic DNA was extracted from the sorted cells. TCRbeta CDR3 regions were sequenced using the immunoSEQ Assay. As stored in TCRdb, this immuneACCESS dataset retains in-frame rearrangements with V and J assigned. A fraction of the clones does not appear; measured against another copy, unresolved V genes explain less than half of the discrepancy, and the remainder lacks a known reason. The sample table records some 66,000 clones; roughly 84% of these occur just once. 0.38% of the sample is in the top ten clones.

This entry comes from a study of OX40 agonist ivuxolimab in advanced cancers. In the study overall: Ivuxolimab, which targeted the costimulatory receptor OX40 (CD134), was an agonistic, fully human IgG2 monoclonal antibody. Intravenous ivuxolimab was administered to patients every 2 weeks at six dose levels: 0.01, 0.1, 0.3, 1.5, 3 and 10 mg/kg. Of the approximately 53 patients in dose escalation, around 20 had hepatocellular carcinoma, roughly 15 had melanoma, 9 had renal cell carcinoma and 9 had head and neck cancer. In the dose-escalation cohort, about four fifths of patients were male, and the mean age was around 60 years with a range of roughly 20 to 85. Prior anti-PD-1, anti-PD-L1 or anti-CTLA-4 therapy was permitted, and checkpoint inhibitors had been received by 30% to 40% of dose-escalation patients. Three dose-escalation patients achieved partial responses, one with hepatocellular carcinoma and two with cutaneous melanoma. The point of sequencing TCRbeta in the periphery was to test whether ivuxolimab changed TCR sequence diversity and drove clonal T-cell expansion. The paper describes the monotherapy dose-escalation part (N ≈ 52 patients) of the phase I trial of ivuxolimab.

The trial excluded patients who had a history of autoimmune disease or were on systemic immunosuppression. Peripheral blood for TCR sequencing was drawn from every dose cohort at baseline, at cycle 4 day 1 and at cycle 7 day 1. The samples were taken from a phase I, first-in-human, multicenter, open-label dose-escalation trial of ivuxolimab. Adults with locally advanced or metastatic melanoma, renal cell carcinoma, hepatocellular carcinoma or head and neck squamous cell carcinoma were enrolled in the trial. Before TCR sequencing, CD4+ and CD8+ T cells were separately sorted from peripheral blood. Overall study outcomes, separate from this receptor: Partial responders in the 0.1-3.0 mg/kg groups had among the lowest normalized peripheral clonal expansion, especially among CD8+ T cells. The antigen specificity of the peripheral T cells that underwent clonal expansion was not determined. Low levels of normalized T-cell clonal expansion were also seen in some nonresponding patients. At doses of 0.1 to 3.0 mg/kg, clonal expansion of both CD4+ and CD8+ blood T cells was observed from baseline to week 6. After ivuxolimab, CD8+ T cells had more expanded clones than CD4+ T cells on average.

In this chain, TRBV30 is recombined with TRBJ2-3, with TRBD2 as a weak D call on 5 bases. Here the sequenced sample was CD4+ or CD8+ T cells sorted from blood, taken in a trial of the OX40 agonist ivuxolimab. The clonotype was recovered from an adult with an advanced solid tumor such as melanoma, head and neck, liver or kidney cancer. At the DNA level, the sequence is TGTGCCTACCGCGGGTCCATCCCTAGCACAGATACGCAGTATTTT. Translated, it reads CAYRGSIPSTDTQYF.